This T cell receptor beta chain was identified during a study of T-cell reconstitution after alpha-beta-depleted transplantation in children. TCRbeta library construction was performed incorporating unique molecular identifiers. TCRdb recomputed calls from the PCR reads with MiXCR, one row per CDR3 protein. The sample yields 330,000 or so distinct CDR3 sequences, 6% to 10% seen once. Study-level findings and limits: Some patients owed their high day-60 TCRbeta diversity to surviving recipient T cells and thymic progenitors. Several hundred rapidly expanded clones from non-depleted graft cells reportedly supplied alpha-beta T cells about two months post-transplant. T cells produced anew were the main source of T-cell counts and diversity one year after transplant.

CDR3 size: 13 residues. Germline CDR1 SGHRS, CDR2 YFSETQ. The ends were cut back, 6 bases at V and 6 bases at J, with 15 bases in the middle. This clonotype was seen more than once but under ten times. Its antigen is not identified. The material was peripheral blood, obtained 360 days after TCRalphabeta/CD19-depleted stem cell transplant. V is TRBV5-1 and J is TRBJ1-1, with a weak D call TRBD1 (6 bases). This clonotype was obtained from a female patient aged 2 to 10 who had a stem cell transplant for Fanconi anemia, so the T cells may come from the graft donor. The CDR3 coding sequence is TGCGCCAGCACCGACGTGAGGGGGGCTGAAGCTTTCTTT. Its protein product is CASTDVRGAEAFF.